A single sample is the source of the 26 T cell receptor beta chains below, sequenced in a study of beta chain features in type 1 diabetes. The isolated RNA, all of it, was reverse transcribed, so expressed TCRB transcripts were what got sequenced. The assay was immunoSEQ multiplex PCR, and TCRdb's table has in-frame clones only and misses some. The sample consists of just over 150,000 clones, around 10% of them appearing once. The sample consisted of central memory CD4+ T cells from blood. Receptor source: a man between 18 and 35 years old in good health.

This rearrangement joins TRBV28 to TRBJ2-1, with D perhaps given as TRBD1 or TRBD2 (6 bases each). V was pared by 7 bases and J by 1 base, with 11 bases between. The CDR3 runs to 14 residues. Germline-derived CDR1 and CDR2 are MDHEN and SYDVKM. Here the CDR3 reads CASIQGGSYNEQFF. CDR3 in DNA: TGTGCCAGCATTCAAGGGGGGTCCTACAATGAGCAGTTCTTC.

The chain links TRBV4-2 to TRBJ2-7; the match to TRBD1 covers 10 bases. The CDR3 runs to 16 residues. Germline loops: CDR1 LGHNA, CDR2 YNFKEQ. V dropped 3 bases and J dropped 4; count of bases not matched to a gene: 9. CDR3 DNA sequence: TGTGCCAGCAGCCAGGTGCGACAGGGGGCGCGGTACGAGCAGTACTTC. Residues: CASSQVRQGARYEQYF.

V usage is TRBV5-1 and J usage is TRBJ2-7, with D perhaps matching TRBD2 (6 bases). CDR1 and CDR2 (germline): SGHRS, YFSETQ. The CDR3 is 14 residues long. The ends were cut back, 5 bases at V and 6 bases at J, with 18 bases in the middle. The CDR3 DNA is TGCGCCAGCAGGCTGCGCGGGGACGAGTTCGAGCAGTACTTC. Translating gives CASRLRGDEFEQYF.

The chain employs TRBV30 and TRBJ2-7; a possible D gene is TRBD2 (7 bases). CDR3 length: 14 residues. Germline V CDR1 and CDR2: GTSNPN, SVGIG (reference sequence). Trimming stripped 0 bases from V and 2 bases from J, with 11 bases between. This CDR3 reads CAWSVQGGAYEQYF. The CDR3 DNA sequence: TGTGCCTGGAGTGTACAGGGAGGGGCCTACGAGCAGTACTTC.

V and J are TRBV7-2 and TRBJ2-7; 9 bases fit TRBD2. This CDR3 comprises 13 residues. The trim removed 4 bases at V and 3 bases at J, leaving 1 base unmatched. The germline V gene encodes CDR1 SGHTA and CDR2 FQGNSA. CDR3 residues: CASSSTSGYEQYF. The CDR3 DNA reads as TGTGCCAGCAGCTCGACTAGCGGCTACGAGCAGTACTTC. The whole variable domain, filled in from reference TRBV7-2 and TRBJ2-7, reads GAGVSQSPSNKVTEKGKDVELRCDPISGHTALYWYRQSLGQGLEFLIYFQGNSAPDKSGLPSDRFSAERTGGSVSTLTIQRTQQEDSAVYLCASSSTSGYEQYFGPGTRLTVT.

V and J are TRBV7-2 and TRBJ2-7; 7 bases map to TRBD1. V gave up 1 base and J gave up 0 bases; unmatched junction bases: 3. The CDR3 is 15 amino acids. Germline V lookup: CDR1 SGHTA, CDR2 FQGNSA. The DNA for the CDR3 is TGTGCCAGCAGCTTAGTTTGGGACAGCTCCTACGAGCAGTACTTC. Its protein is CASSLVWDSSYEQYF. Combining the CDR3 with reference TRBV7-2 and TRBJ2-7 gives the whole variable domain GAGVSQSPSNKVTEKGKDVELRCDPISGHTALYWYRQSLGQGLEFLIYFQGNSAPDKSGLPSDRFSAERTGGSVSTLTIQRTQQEDSAVYLCASSLVWDSSYEQYFGPGTRLTVT.

This clone has a handful of counts. The CDR3 region is CASSALAGGPGEQFF. The CDR3 DNA follows: TGTGCCAGCAGTGCACTAGCGGGAGGGCCTGGAGAGCAGTTCTTC. V gene TRBV6-4 combines with J gene TRBJ2-1; 13 bases fit TRBD2. The germline V gene has CDR1 MRHNA and CDR2 SNTAGT. V trimming: 4 bases; J trimming: 10 bases; junction bases outside the gene matches: 7. The CDR3 is 15 residues long.

This clone has ten or more counts. This chain connects TRBV23-1 to TRBJ2-1; 8 bases map to TRBD1. TRBV23-1 is an open reading frame whose function is uncertain. V gave up 8 bases and J gave up 2 bases; unmatched junction bases: 5. The CDR3 runs to 14 residues. As DNA, the CDR3 is TGCGCCAGCGGGCAGGGGGCGGCCTACAATGAGCAGTTCTTC. This gives the protein CASGQGAAYNEQFF.

A few counts support this clone. The chain combines TRBV29-1 with TRBJ2-3, with 12 bases that match TRBD1. Germline assignment: CDR1 SQVTM and CDR2 ANQGSEA. J lost 2 bases, V lost 5 bases, and 8 bases had no gene match. The CDR3 runs to 16 residues. CDR3 bases: TGCAGCGTTTCTCGGGGGACAGGGGGCAACACAGATACGCAGTATTTT. It is translated as CSVSRGTGGNTDTQYF.

This chain connects TRBV9 to TRBJ1-2; no definite D call. The CDR3 has 15 residues. The ends were cut back, 0 bases at V and 6 bases at J, with 15 bases in the middle. The germline CDR1 and CDR2 sequences are SGDLS and YYNGEE. CDR3: CASSVGWQENDGYTF. In nucleotides, the CDR3 is TGTGCCAGCAGCGTAGGTTGGCAGGAAAATGATGGCTACACCTTC. The entire variable domain, with the rest obtained from reference TRBV9 and TRBJ1-2, is as follows: DSGVTQTPKHLITATGQRVTLRCSPRSGDLSVYWYQQSLDQGLQFLIQYYNGEERAKGNILERFSAQQFPDLHSELNLSSLELGDSALYFCASSVGWQENDGYTFGSGTRLTVV.

In its sample, this clone was seen many times. The chain employs TRBV5-4 and TRBJ2-7; 7 bases are a match to TRBD1. Germline loops: CDR1 SGHNT, CDR2 YYREEE (reference sequence). The CDR3 length is 13 residues. The V segment lost 4 bases and the J segment 3 bases; nucleotides outside the gene matches: 4. CDR3 sequence: CASSRDSGYEQYF. CDR3 nucleotide sequence: TGTGCCAGCAGCCGGGACAGTGGCTACGAGCAGTACTTC.

This clone was detected a few times. The V call is TRBV7-2, the J call TRBJ2-1, with TRBD2 matching over 8 bases. Trimming cost V 5 bases and J 8 bases; bases outside gene matches: 8. Germline CDR1 and CDR2: SGHTA and FQGNSA. The CDR3 contains 14 residues. CDR3 amino acids: CASSPGRARYEQFF. The DNA for the CDR3 is TGTGCCAGCAGCCCCGGGAGGGCCCGGTATGAGCAGTTCTTC.

This sequence joins TRBV2 and TRBJ2-7; TRBD1 matches 7 bases. The length of the CDR3 is 13 residues. V lost 6 bases, J lost 3 bases, and 5 bases stayed unmatched. The germline gives CDR1 SNHLY, CDR2 FYNNEI. CDR3 DNA sequence: TGTGCCAGCAGCCAGACAGGGTTCTACGAGCAGTACTTC. Translating gives CASSQTGFYEQYF.

This chain joins TRBV6-1 and TRBJ1-2; D uncertain. The CDR3 spans 14 residues. Germline V gives CDR1 MNHNS, CDR2 SASEGT. Trimming removed 2 bases from V and 1 base from J, with 8 bases in between. The CDR3 sequence: CASSERGINYGYTF. For the CDR3, the DNA is TGTGCCAGCAGTGAACGTGGGATTAACTATGGCTACACCTTC.

In this sample, this clone turned up a few times. This sequence joins TRBV10-3 and TRBJ2-7; weak D call: TRBD1 (5 bases). The germline V gene encodes CDR1 ENHRY and CDR2 SYGVKD. Trimming took off 2 bases at V and 2 bases at J, with 10 bases between the two ends. This CDR3 spans 14 amino acids. The CDR3: CAISEGATAYEQYF. CDR3 coding DNA: TGTGCCATCAGTGAGGGGGCCACGGCCTACGAGCAGTACTTC.

The V call is TRBV9, the J call TRBJ1-1; D possibly corresponds to TRBD1 (5 bases). Trimming shortened V by 5 bases and J by 1 base, and 15 bases separated the two germline ends. This CDR3 comprises 15 residues. Looked up from germline, CDR1 is SGDLS and CDR2 is YYNGEE. The CDR3 coding sequence is TGTGCCAGCAGGCCCTCGGGACTCCCGAACACTGAAGCTTTCTTT. Translated: CASRPSGLPNTEAFF.

This clone appeared a few times. The chain links TRBV7-2 to TRBJ2-7, with 11 bases fitting TRBD1. This CDR3 region has 16 residues. Germline CDR1 is SGHTA and CDR2 is FQGNSA. V trimming: 5 bases; J trimming: 0 bases; junction bases outside the gene matches: 6. The CDR3 sequence: CASSPWDRGSSYEQYF. The CDR3 DNA sequence: TGTGCCAGCAGCCCATGGGACAGGGGGAGCTCCTACGAGCAGTACTTC.

This clone was counted a few times. The chain carries TRBV28 and TRBJ1-1, with 7 bases aligning to TRBD1. V trimming: 7 bases; J trimming: 0 bases; junction bases outside the gene matches: 5. The CDR3 runs 14 residues. Germline CDR1 reads MDHEN; CDR2 reads SYDVKM. The CDR3, as DNA: TGTGCCAGCAATTCGGGACAGCTGAACACTGAAGCTTTCTTT. As protein: CASNSGQLNTEAFF.

This chain joins TRBV7-2 and TRBJ2-4, with 9 bases fitting TRBD2. The V gene's germline CDR1 is SGHTA and CDR2 FQGNSA. V trimming: 1 base; J trimming: 2 bases; junction bases outside the gene matches: 9. CDR3 length: 18 amino acids. DNA for the CDR3: TGTGCCAGCAGCTTAGGGGGACTAGCATGGTCAACCAAAAACATTCAGTACTTC. It encodes CASSLGGLAWSTKNIQYF.

The rearrangement joins TRBV5-1 to TRBJ1-5, with 7 bases lining up with TRBD1. Germline V gives CDR1 SGHRS, CDR2 YFSETQ. This CDR3 region has 14 residues. V lost 3 bases and J lost 2; bases outside the gene matches: 2. CDR3 region: CASSSGTGNQPQHF. The CDR3 DNA reads TGCGCCAGCAGCTCCGGGACAGGCAATCAGCCCCAGCATTTT.

V and J are TRBV5-4 and TRBJ2-3; D is undetermined. V was shortened by 4 bases and J by 4 bases, with 13 bases between the two germline ends. This CDR3 has 14 amino acids. Germline V gene data show CDR1 as SGHNT and CDR2 as YYREEE (reference sequence). The CDR3 spells CASSATVLSDTQYF. Here the CDR3 DNA reads TGTGCCAGCAGCGCTACAGTCCTCTCAGATACGCAGTATTTT.

The rearrangement uses TRBV7-2 and TRBJ1-5, with D perhaps matching TRBD1 (6 bases). Trimming stripped 3 bases from V and 5 bases from J, with 8 bases between. CDR1 is SGHTA and CDR2 is FQGNSA in the germline V gene. The CDR3 runs 13 residues. The CDR3 spells CASSFSGDQPQHF. DNA for the CDR3: TGTGCCAGCAGCTTCTCAGGGGATCAGCCCCAGCATTTT.

This clone came up a few times. The chain uses TRBV19 and TRBJ2-4, with 8 bases lining up with TRBD1. Germline-derived CDR1 and CDR2 are LNHDA and SQIVND (reference sequence). CDR3 length equals 14 residues. Trimming at V came to 4 bases and at J to 3 bases, leaving 2 bases not matched to a gene. CDR3 in amino acids: CASSSGQGKNIQYF. The DNA of the CDR3 is TGTGCCAGTAGTAGTGGACAGGGCAAAAACATTCAGTACTTC.

The chain is built from TRBV27 and TRBJ2-7; D gene uncertain. Germline V gene data show CDR1 as MNHEY and CDR2 as SMNVEV (reference sequence). Trimming removed 6 bases at V and 2 bases at J, with 14 bases between. This CDR3 has 14 amino acids. The CDR3 loop is CASSSYEQTYEQYF. The CDR3 coding sequence is TGTGCCAGCAGCTCCTACGAACAGACCTACGAGCAGTACTTC.

This clone turned up a few times. The chain has TRBV7-9 and TRBJ1-5; tentative D call: TRBD1 (6 bases). Germline values: CDR1 SEHNR, CDR2 FQNEAQ (reference sequence). There are 15 residues in the CDR3. Trimming removed 4 bases at V and 3 bases at J, with 13 bases between. The chain's CDR3 is CASSSPGDVNQPQHF. In DNA form, the CDR3 reads TGTGCCAGCAGCTCCCCAGGGGATGTCAATCAGCCCCAGCATTTT.

This clone came up a few times. The rearrangement joins TRBV7-3 to TRBJ2-3, with D tentatively TRBD2 (5 bases). Germline values: CDR1 SGHTA, CDR2 FQGTGA. CDR3 length equals 15 residues. V dropped 1 base and J dropped 1 base, with 9 bases sitting between them. The CDR3 region is CASSLRGDGTDTQYF. Here the CDR3 DNA reads TGTGCCAGCAGCTTAAGGGGAGACGGCACAGATACGCAGTATTTT.